The rows below give T cell receptor beta chains drawn from one sample of a study of cytomegalovirus exposure and HLA in healthy donors. Clones were sequenced by immunoSEQ multiplex PCR, and TCRdb holds only the in-frame ones, with some missing. The sample includes 110,000 to 150,000 clones, 9.7% of them seen just once. Input material: PBMCs. The receptors originated from a man aged 50-59 years in good health and CMV-seronegative. The CDR3 runs from the conserved cysteine through the conserved F or W. The D gene is left open where the match is weak. The size of a clone is reported for some rows only, either as once, few or many, or as a class for expanded clones.

TRBV9	few	-	TRBJ1-1	CASSGSSGTEAFF	TGTGCCAGCAGCGGTTCATCGGGGACTGAAGCTTTCTTT
TRBV6-6	many	-	TRBJ1-3	CASRGRDSGNTIYF	TGTGCCAGCCGAGGCAGGGACTCTGGAAACACCATATATTTT
TRBV21-1	few	-	TRBJ2-2	CASSKEGQGARTGELFF	TGTGCCAGCAGCAAAGAGGGACAGGGAGCAAGAACCGGGGAGCTGTTTTTT
TRBV12-5	few	TRBD1	TRBJ2-7	CASGLVLEGQGASYEQYF	TGTGCTAGTGGTTTGGTACTAGAGGGACAGGGGGCGAGCTACGAGCAGTACTTC
TRBV27	-	-	TRBJ1-1	CASSPYRGGYRTEAFF	TGTGCCAGCAGTCCTTACCGGGGGGGGTACCGGACTGAAGCTTTCTTT
TRBV27	-	TRBD2	TRBJ2-3	CASSISSGAADTQYF	TGTGCCAGCAGTATTTCTAGCGGGGCGGCAGATACGCAGTATTTT
TRBV5-4	-	-	TRBJ2-1	CASSSDSNEQFF	TGTGCCAGCAGCTCCGACAGCAATGAGCAGTTCTTC
TRBV27	few	-	TRBJ2-3	CASSLSQAVTDTQYF	TGTGCCAGCAGTTTATCGCAAGCGGTCACAGATACGCAGTATTTT
TRBV5-1	-	TRBD1	TRBJ2-7	CASSRDRGYEQYF	TGCGCCAGCAGCCGGGACAGGGGTTACGAGCAGTACTTC
TRBV5-3	few	-	TRBJ1-2	CARSSNQNRKTNYGYTF	TGTGCCAGAAGCTCGAACCAGAACAGAAAAACTAACTATGGCTACACCTTC
TRBV28	-	-	TRBJ2-6	CASSRRRGANVLTF	TGTGCCAGCAGTCGCAGGCGAGGGGCCAACGTCCTGACTTTC
TRBV7-3	few	-	TRBJ2-2	CASSPVGAGELFF	TGTGCCAGCAGCCCCGTCGGGGCCGGGGAGCTGTTTTTT
TRBV7-2	-	-	TRBJ2-3	CASSLVFNGQYF	TGTGCCAGCAGCTTGGTGTTTAACGGGCAGTATTTT
TRBV30	-	-	TRBJ1-3	CAWAKGSAGNTIYF	TGTGCCTGGGCCAAAGGGAGCGCAGGAAACACCATATATTTT
TRBV28	-	-	TRBJ1-2	CASSLQGLGYTF	TGTGCCAGCAGTTTACAGGGGCTTGGCTACACCTTC
TRBV7-3	few	-	TRBJ2-1	CASSLTGLSYNEQFF	TGTGCCAGCAGCTTAACGGGACTCTCCTACAATGAGCAGTTCTTC
TRBV27	-	-	TRBJ2-5	CASSLFLGMNQYF	TGTGCCAGCAGTTTATTTCTAGGTATGAACCAGTACTTC
TRBV5-1	-	TRBD1	TRBJ1-5	CASSLGQGNNQPQHF	TGCGCCAGCAGCCTCGGACAGGGAAACAATCAGCCCCAGCATTTT
TRBV9	few	-	TRBJ2-7	CASSAGAIRHYEQYF	TGTGCCAGCAGCGCCGGAGCCATAAGGCACTACGAGCAGTACTTC
TRBV7-3	few	-	TRBJ2-7	CASSLRRNYEQYF	TGTGCCAGCAGCTTACGGCGGAACTACGAGCAGTACTTC
TRBV9	few	-	TRBJ2-5	CDRSGIGGETQYF	TGTGACAGAAGCGGAATAGGAGGGGAGACCCAGTACTTC
TRBV2	-	TRBD1	TRBJ1-1	CASRVTGGTEAFF	TGTGCCAGCAGAGTGACAGGGGGCACTGAAGCTTTCTTT
TRBV6-1	-	-	TRBJ1-1	CASSEAGRGTEAFF	TGTGCCAGCAGTGAAGCGGGAAGGGGCACTGAAGCTTTCTTT
TRBV6-5	-	-	TRBJ2-3	CASSPGVADTQYF	TGTGCCAGCAGCCCCGGTGTAGCAGATACGCAGTATTTT
TRBV4-1	few	TRBD1	TRBJ2-7	CASSQEAPRGLGYEQYF	TGCGCCAGCAGCCAAGAGGCTCCCAGGGGGCTAGGATACGAGCAGTACTTC
TRBV28	-	TRBD1	TRBJ2-7	CASSASGTGLYEQYF	TGTGCCAGCAGTGCCTCCGGGACAGGGCTCTACGAGCAGTACTTC
TRBV28	-	-	TRBJ2-5	CASNSPGAAGETQYF	TGTGCCAGCAATTCCCCAGGGGCCGCAGGAGAGACCCAGTACTTC
TRBV28	-	TRBD1	TRBJ2-7	CASRATGDRYHEQYF	TGTGCCAGCAGGGCCACAGGGGACAGGTACCACGAGCAGTACTTC
TRBV7-2	-	-	TRBJ2-7	CASSSYPRTYEQYF	TGTGCCAGCAGCTCCTACCCCAGGACCTACGAGCAGTACTTC
TRBV4-2	-	-	TRBJ2-2	CASSARAQGVLTGELFF	TGTGCCAGCAGCGCTCGTGCACAGGGTGTACTCACCGGGGAGCTGTTTTTT
TRBV2	few	-	TRBJ2-2	CASGKGGRGMTGELFF	TGTGCCAGCGGAAAAGGGGGACGGGGTATGACCGGGGAGCTGTTTTTT
TRBV7-9	-	TRBD1	TRBJ1-2	CASSRGQGALYGYTF	TGTGCCAGCAGCAGGGGACAGGGGGCCCTCTATGGCTACACCTTC
TRBV7-2	-	TRBD1	TRBJ1-1	CASSARDRRTAFF	TGTGCCAGCAGCGCCAGGGACAGACGGACGGCTTTCTTT
TRBV30	-	TRBD1	TRBJ1-2	CAWSGDRGRGYTF	TGTGCCTGGAGTGGGGACAGGGGACGTGGCTACACCTTC
TRBV6-6	-	TRBD1	TRBJ2-5	CASSYQTGGGETQYF	TGTGCCAGCAGTTACCAGACAGGGGGAGGAGAGACCCAGTACTTC
TRBV6-8	few	TRBD1	TRBJ1-2	CASSSLGTGGLGYTF	TGTGCCAGCAGTTCACTCGGGACAGGGGGATTGGGCTACACCTTC
TRBV28	-	TRBD1	TRBJ1-4	CASSFGTGVEKLFF	TGTGCCAGCAGTTTTGGGACAGGGGTTGAAAAACTGTTTTTT
TRBV2	few	TRBD1	TRBJ2-3	CASSRDRQFTDTQYF	TGTGCCAGCAGCCGGGACAGGCAATTCACAGATACGCAGTATTTT
TRBV6-1	-	TRBD2	TRBJ2-3	CASILAGGTDTQYF	TGTGCCAGTATACTAGCGGGGGGTACAGATACGCAGTATTTT
TRBV9	-	TRBD1	TRBJ1-2	CASSIGQGPDGYTF	TGTGCCAGCAGTATTGGACAGGGACCCGATGGCTACACCTTC
TRBV27	-	TRBD2	TRBJ2-1	CASSGLAGNYNEQFF	TGTGCCAGTTCGGGACTAGCGGGAAACTACAATGAGCAGTTCTTC
TRBV4-1	-	-	TRBJ1-4	CASSPGFGNEKLFF	TGCGCCAGCAGCCCGGGGTTTGGTAATGAAAAACTGTTTTTT